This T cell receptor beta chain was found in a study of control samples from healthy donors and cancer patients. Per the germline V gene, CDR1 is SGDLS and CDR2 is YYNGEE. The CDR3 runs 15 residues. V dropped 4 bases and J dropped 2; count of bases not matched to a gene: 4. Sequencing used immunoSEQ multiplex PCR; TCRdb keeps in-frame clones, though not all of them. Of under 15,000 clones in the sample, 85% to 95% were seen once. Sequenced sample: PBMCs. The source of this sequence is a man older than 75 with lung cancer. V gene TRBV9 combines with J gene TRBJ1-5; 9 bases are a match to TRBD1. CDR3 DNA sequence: TGTGCCAGCAGCCCGGGACAGGGTCGCAATCAGCCCCAGCATTTT. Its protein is CASSPGQGRNQPQHF.